The following is a T cell receptor (beta chain) sequence with its context. V shed 2 bases and J shed 8 bases, with 9 bases lying between them. The V gene's germline CDR1 is MGHDK and CDR2 SYGVNS. There are 12 residues in the CDR3. The age range of participants was about 18 to 100 years, with residence in about 25 US areas. Cohorts were assigned according to the clinical history that participants reported. Cohort 3 recovery required two negative PCRs, clearance, or symptom resolution. The sample originates from a study of blood T cell repertoires in COVID-19. Background on the study: T cells, B-cell-depleted T cells, or PBMCs provided the cDNA or gDNA that served as material.

Assay used: immunoSEQ multiplex PCR; TCRdb lists only in-frame clones, some missing. The profile covers a few hundred thousand clones, with approximately 90% appearing a single time and over 0.95% taken by the ten largest. The chain uses TRBV25-1 and TRBJ2-5; D remains ambiguous. Sequenced input: PBMCs or T cells enriched from blood (not recorded which). This receptor was identified in a young man who had recovered from COVID-19. The CDR3 reads CASSEVGATQYF. For the CDR3, the DNA is TGTGCCAGCAGTGAAGTCGGAGCAACCCAGTACTTC.